The 8 T cell receptor beta chains reported below all come from one sample, sequenced in a study of early stage breast cancer tumors. Method: immunoSEQ multiplex PCR; TCRdb's copy keeps in-frame clones and lacks some. Of 45,000 to 60,000 clones in the sample, 85% to 95% were seen once. The sample comprised blood. The receptors were sampled from a person between 65 and 80 years old with breast cancer.

This clone was found once. V usage is TRBV7-8 and J usage is TRBJ2-5; 7 positions match TRBD1. This CDR3 comprises 14 residues. The V and J ends lost 2 bases and 2 bases, in that order; junction bases with no gene match: 2. The germline V gene encodes CDR1 SGHVS and CDR2 FQNEAQ. The CDR3 region has the DNA TGTGCCAGCAGCTTATACAGGGGACAAGAGACCCAGTACTTC. Protein sequence: CASSLYRGQETQYF.

V is TRBV19 and J is TRBJ2-7, with 7 bases fitting TRBD1. Looked up from germline, CDR1 is LNHDA and CDR2 is SQIVND (reference sequence). The CDR3 has 14 amino acids. J was trimmed by 7 bases and V by 5 bases; bases with no gene match: 11. The CDR3 reads CASSRGRSGQEQYF. CDR3 DNA sequence: TGTGCCAGTAGTCGAGGGCGATCGGGACAGGAGCAGTACTTC. Full variable domain (rest looked up from reference TRBV19 and TRBJ2-7): DGGITQSPKYLFRKEGQNVTLSCEQNLNHDAMYWYRQDPGQGLRLIYYSQIVNDFQKGDIAEGYSVSREKKESFPLTVTSAQKNPTAFYLCASSRGRSGQEQYFGPGTRLTVT.

V is TRBV2 and J is TRBJ2-7, with 9 bases that match TRBD1. The germline V gene has CDR1 SNHLY and CDR2 FYNNEI. V lost 5 bases, J lost 5 bases, and 4 bases stayed unmatched. CDR3 length equals 13 residues. CDR3: CASSTGQGNEQYF. The CDR3 region has the DNA TGTGCCAGCAGTACGGGACAGGGCAACGAGCAGTACTTC.

This chain connects TRBV30 to TRBJ2-6; D is ambiguous. This CDR3 has 15 amino acids. Germline V gives CDR1 GTSNPN, CDR2 SVGIG (reference sequence). Trimming cost V 1 base and J 1 base, with 8 bases left between them. The CDR3 DNA is TGTGCCTGGAGTGGAGGTGGATCTGGGGCCAACGTCCTGACTTTC. Amino acid sequence: CAWSGGGSGANVLTF.

Turning to this clone: Other DNA sequences in this specimen translate into the identical CDR3. This chain joins TRBV28 and TRBJ1-2; D not certain. V lost 4 bases and J lost 2, with 11 bases in between. The CDR3 has 14 residues. Germline CDR1 and CDR2: MDHEN and SYDVKM. The CDR3 loop reads CASSSSPLNYGYTF. The CDR3, as DNA: TGTGCCAGCAGTTCGAGCCCGTTAAACTATGGCTACACCTTC.

The gene calls are TRBV2 and TRBJ2-7; D remains ambiguous. V shed 2 bases and J shed 4 bases, with 15 bases lying between them. Germline CDR1 reads SNHLY; CDR2 reads FYNNEI. CDR3 length: 15 residues. CDR3 in amino acids: CASSEPSSSRYEQYF. The CDR3 nucleotides read TGTGCCAGCAGTGAACCGTCATCCAGTCGTTACGAGCAGTACTTC.

This rearrangement joins TRBV5-4 to TRBJ1-2; D is perhaps TRBD1 (5 bases). The V gene's germline CDR1 is SGHNT and CDR2 YYREEE (reference sequence). The CDR3 loop spans 14 amino acids. V was pared by 3 bases and J by 4 bases, with 13 bases between. The CDR3 protein is CASSSRQFVYGYTF. For the CDR3, the DNA is TGTGCCAGCAGCTCTCGACAGTTTGTCTATGGCTACACCTTC.

Only one count was recorded for this clone. The J gene is TRBJ1-1, the V gene TRBV10-1; TRBD1 agrees at 11 bases. The CDR3 contains 17 residues. V lost 6 bases to trimming and J lost 4 bases; unmatched junction nucleotides: 13. Germline V gene data show CDR1 as WNHNN and CDR2 as SYGVQD (reference sequence). The CDR3 loop reads CASSQGQGASRGTEAFF. CDR3 nucleotide sequence: TGCGCCAGCAGCCAAGGACAGGGGGCTTCGCGGGGCACTGAAGCTTTCTTT.